This T cell receptor (beta chain) was found in a study of blood T cell repertoires in COVID-19. About the study: Researchers got acute and convalescent COVID-19 samples from the United States, Italy and Spain. The cDNA or gDNA used as material had been derived from T cells, B-cell-depleted T cells, or PBMCs.

Germline V gene data show CDR1 as LNHDA and CDR2 as SQIVND (reference sequence). The V gene end was trimmed by 1 base and the J gene end by 3 bases; junction bases not matched to a gene: 3. The CDR3 length is 16 residues. Under the authors' procedure: Reference gene primers were amplified, and this amplification served to estimate nucleated cell counts. The repertoire was sequenced with immunoSEQ multiplex PCR; TCRdb's copy has only in-frame clones and lacks some. From that table come the V and J calls and clone size; the DNA was used to work out D and trimming. In the table there are around 250,000 clones, about 87% of which are singletons.

This chain uses TRBV19 with TRBJ2-3; 11 bases are a match to TRBD1. Sequenced input: peripheral blood. This TCR was recovered from a woman aged 70 to 79 with active or convalescent COVID-19. The CDR3 coding sequence is TGTGCCAGTAGTATAGGGGGGACAGGGGGGACAGATACGCAGTATTTT. Protein: CASSIGGTGGTDTQYF. Drawing the rest from reference TRBV19 and TRBJ2-3, the complete variable domain is DGGITQSPKYLFRKEGQNVTLSCEQNLNHDAMYWYRQDPGQGLRLIYYSQIVNDFQKGDIAEGYSVSREKKESFPLTVTSAQKNPTAFYLCASSIGGTGGTDTQYFGPGTRLTVL.